These 18 T cell receptor beta chains originate from one sample sequenced in a study of blood T cell repertoires in COVID-19. Method: immunoSEQ multiplex PCR; TCRdb's copy keeps in-frame clones and lacks some. The data show some 200,000 clones, 86% seen once. Sequencing used peripheral blood. These receptors all stem from a woman aged 80 or over in a cohort sampled during active or convalescent COVID-19.

The rearrangement joins TRBV2 to TRBJ1-6; 7 bases fit TRBD1. The germline gives CDR1 SNHLY, CDR2 FYNNEI. This CDR3 spans 16 amino acids. V trimming: 3 bases; J trimming: 5 bases; junction bases outside the gene matches: 7. CDR3: CASSENLTGNNSPLHF. CDR3 DNA: TGTGCCAGCAGTGAGAACCTGACAGGGAATAATTCACCCCTCCACTTT.

As concerns this clone: Germline and junction disagree at one end, which may indicate a read error. This chain connects TRBV6-1 to TRBJ1-2, with 8 bases that match TRBD1. The germline CDR1 and CDR2 sequences are MNHNS and SASEGT. The CDR3 sequence is 15 residues long. The CDR3 DNA reads as TGTGCCAGCAGCGAAGCAGCAGGGGGCGGGTATGGCTACACCTTC. It specifies CASSEAAGGGYGYTF.

The chain is built from TRBV10-3 and TRBJ1-2, with 8 positions matching TRBD1. The V gene end was trimmed by 6 bases and the J gene end by 3 bases; junction bases not matched to a gene: 9. Germline values: CDR1 ENHRY, CDR2 SYGVKD. The CDR3 spans 15 residues. The CDR3 nucleotides read TGTGCCATCAGAACCGACAGGGGCGGAGACTATGGCTACACCTTC. This sequence encodes CAIRTDRGGDYGYTF.

This chain links TRBV6-6 with TRBJ1-3; tentative D call: TRBD1 (6 bases). V lost 4 bases and J 2 bases, leaving 15 bases between the germline ends. This CDR3 has 16 amino acids. Germline V CDR1 and CDR2: MNHNY, SVGAGI (reference sequence). The CDR3 spells CASSFLTGRAGNTIYF. As DNA, the CDR3 is TGTGCCAGCAGTTTCCTAACAGGGCGCGCTGGAAACACCATATATTTT.

This chain links TRBV28 with TRBJ1-1, with D unresolved. In germline, CDR1 is MDHEN, CDR2 SYDVKM. The length of the CDR3 is 16 residues. The V gene lost 3 bases and the J gene lost 1 base, with 15 bases spanning the gap. CDR3 bases: TGTGCCAGCAGTTTCTACGCAGCGGATGCGAACACTGAAGCTTTCTTT. Translation: CASSFYAADANTEAFF.

This chain connects TRBV3-1 (or the pseudogene TRBV3-2) to TRBJ1-4, with D perhaps matching TRBD1 (5 bases). Germline V lookup: CDR1 LGHDT, CDR2 YNNKEL (reference sequence). CDR3 size: 14 residues. Trimming took off 7 bases at V and 0 bases at J, with 9 bases between the two ends. The CDR3 here is CASNGGATNEKLFF. DNA for the CDR3: TGTGCCAGCAACGGGGGGGCAACTAATGAAAAACTGTTTTTT.

The V and J genes are TRBV21-1 and TRBJ2-7; TRBD1, as called in the table, went unchecked against the DNA. TRBV21-1 is a pseudogene. This CDR3 has 16 amino acids. The CDR3, as DNA: TGTGCCAGCAGCAAAGTTAAGACAGGGCTTTCCTACGAGCAGTACGTC. Its protein product is CASSKVKTGLSYEQYV.

The V gene is TRBV28, the J gene TRBJ2-2, with 7 bases aligning to TRBD1. The germline V gene has CDR1 MDHEN and CDR2 SYDVKM. The CDR3 loop spans 14 amino acids. V trimming: 3 bases; J trimming: 3 bases; junction bases outside the gene matches: 1. This chain's CDR3 is CASSLTGYTGELFF. In DNA, the CDR3 is TGTGCCAGCAGTTTGACAGGGTACACCGGGGAGCTGTTTTTT. The complete variable domain, with remaining parts taken from reference TRBV28 and TRBJ2-2, reads DVKVTQSSRYLVKRTGEKVFLECVQDMDHENMFWYRQDPGLGLRLIYFSYDVKMKEKGDIPEGYSVSREKKERFSLILESASTNQTSMYLCASSLTGYTGELFFGEGSRLTVL.

The gene calls are TRBV18 and TRBJ1-5; D gene unclear. The CDR3 has 19 amino acids. Germline V gene data show CDR1 as KGHSH and CDR2 as LQKENI. The ends were cut back, 0 bases at V and 6 bases at J, with 24 bases in the middle. This chain's CDR3 is CASSPPKKERGVRVQPQHF. CDR3 DNA: TGTGCCAGCTCACCACCTAAAAAAGAGCGGGGTGTTCGAGTTCAGCCCCAGCATTTT.

The chain employs TRBV6-5 and TRBJ1-3; D not certain. This CDR3 has 16 amino acids. The germline V gene encodes CDR1 MNHEY and CDR2 SVGAGI. V was pared by 0 bases and J by 2 bases, with 11 bases between. In DNA form, the CDR3 reads TGTGCCAGCAGTTACTCGAGCCTAAACCCTGGAAACACCATATATTTT. Its protein is CASSYSSLNPGNTIYF.

The chain recombines TRBV11-2 with TRBJ1-2, with a tentative D call TRBD1 (5 bases). The CDR3 is made up of 14 amino acids. Between the trimmed V and J ends, which lost 1 base and 4 bases, there was a span of 10 bases. The germline V gene encodes CDR1 SGHAT and CDR2 FQNNGV. CDR3 nucleotides: TGTGCCAGCAGCTTAGGGGGGGTTGGCTATGGCTACACCTTC. It is translated as CASSLGGVGYGYTF.

The gene calls are TRBV6-6 and TRBJ2-4; tentatively, D is TRBD1 (5 bases). The germline V gene has CDR1 MNHNY and CDR2 SVGAGI (reference sequence). V was cut by 0 bases and J by 7 bases, with 13 bases left in between. This CDR3 contains 15 residues. CDR3 amino acids: CASSYSAGFLNIQYF. CDR3 in DNA: TGTGCCAGCAGTTACTCGGCAGGGTTTTTGAACATTCAGTACTTC.

This chain connects TRBV6-5 to TRBJ1-2; 8 bases are a match to TRBD1. CDR1 is MNHEY and CDR2 is SVGAGI in the germline V gene. This CDR3 is 14 amino acids long. The V gene end was trimmed by 6 bases and the J gene end by 8 bases; junction bases not matched to a gene: 11. For the CDR3, the DNA is TGTGCCAGCAGGAACCTGGACAGGGATAGAGGCTACACCTTC. Translating it yields CASRNLDRDRGYTF.

This clone appeared a few times. The CDR3 DNA reads as TGCGCCAGCAGCAACTTGAGGGATACAGGGGTGGGCTATGGCTACACCTTC. Translated, it gives CASSNLRDTGVGYGYTF. The chain joins TRBV5-1 to TRBJ1-2; TRBD1 matches at 7 bases. In germline, CDR1 is SGHRS, CDR2 YFSETQ. Trimming removed 4 bases from V and 4 bases from J; junction bases left unmatched: 16. The CDR3 consists of 17 residues.

The genes are TRBV6-5 and TRBJ1-5; D is undetermined. V shed 10 bases and J shed 6 bases, with 19 bases lying between them. The CDR3 is made up of 14 amino acids. Germline CDR1 MNHEY, CDR2 SVGAGI. CDR3 sequence reads: CATSRSGLVQPQHF. For the CDR3, the DNA is TGTGCCACCAGCCGGTCGGGTCTGGTTCAGCCCCAGCATTTT.

V is TRBV4-1 and J is TRBJ1-2, with D uncertain. V was clipped by 1 base and J by 6 bases, with 12 bases between them. The CDR3 extends over 14 amino acids. CDR1 and CDR2 (germline): MGHRA, YSYEKL. DNA for the CDR3: TGCGCCAGCAGCCAAGCATTTACGAGGGATGGCTACACCTTC. Translating gives CASSQAFTRDGYTF.

The chain has TRBV7-9 and TRBJ2-7, with a weak D call TRBD2 (5 bases). Germline CDR1 and CDR2: SEHNR and FQNEAQ (reference sequence). Trimming stripped 2 bases from V and 1 base from J, with 15 bases between. The CDR3 has 16 residues. The CDR3 spells CASSLSPRGSSYEQYF. The CDR3 DNA reads as TGTGCCAGCAGCTTATCGCCCCGAGGGTCATCCTACGAGCAGTACTTC.

This clone appeared once. The chain carries TRBV20-1 and TRBJ2-7, with TRBD2 as a possible D gene (6 bases). This CDR3 region has 11 residues. V was trimmed by 4 bases and J by 7 bases, leaving 11 bases between them. The germline CDR1 and CDR2 sequences are DFQATT and SNEGSKA (reference sequence). The CDR3 sequence is CSAIVGREQYF. The CDR3 nucleotides read TGCAGTGCTATAGTGGGGAGGGAGCAGTACTTC.